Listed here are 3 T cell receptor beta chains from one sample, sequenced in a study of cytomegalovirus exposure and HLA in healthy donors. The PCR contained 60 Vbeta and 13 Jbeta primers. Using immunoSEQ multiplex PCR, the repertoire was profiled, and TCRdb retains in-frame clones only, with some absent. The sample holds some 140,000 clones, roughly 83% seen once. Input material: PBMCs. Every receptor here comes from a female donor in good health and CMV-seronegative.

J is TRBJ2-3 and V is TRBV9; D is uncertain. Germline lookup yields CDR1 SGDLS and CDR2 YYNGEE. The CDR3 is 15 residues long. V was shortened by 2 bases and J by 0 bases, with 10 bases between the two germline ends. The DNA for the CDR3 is TGTGCCAGCAGCGTTTTAGCAGAGAGCACAGATACGCAGTATTTT. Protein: CASSVLAESTDTQYF.

The DNA of the CDR3 is TGTGCCAGCAGTGATTCGTGGGAGAGCACAGATACGCAGTATTTT. Protein product: CASSDSWESTDTQYF. V is TRBV6-1 and J is TRBJ2-3; weak D call: TRBD2 (5 bases). V was cut by 3 bases and J by 0 bases, with 10 bases left in between. CDR1 and CDR2 (germline): MNHNS, SASEGT. The CDR3 totals 15 residues.

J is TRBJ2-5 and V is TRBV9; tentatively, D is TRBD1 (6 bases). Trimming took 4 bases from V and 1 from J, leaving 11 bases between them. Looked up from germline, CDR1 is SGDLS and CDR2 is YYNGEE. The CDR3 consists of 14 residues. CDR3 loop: CASSRGQSQETQYF. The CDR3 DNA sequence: TGTGCCAGCAGCAGAGGACAGAGCCAAGAGACCCAGTACTTC.